This T cell receptor (beta chain) was identified in a study of radiotherapy plus CTLA-4 blockade in lung cancer. Overall study: Objective response rate was about 18%; disease control rate, approximately 30%.

Germline CDR1 SGHTA, CDR2 FQGNSA. Deletions cut 2 bases from V and 7 bases from J, with 11 bases between. The CDR3 is 13 amino acids. Only in-frame clones appear in the TCRdb table, and some are missing; sequencing was by immunoSEQ multiplex PCR. The table has about 85,000 clones, 86% seen once. The V call is TRBV7-2, the J call TRBJ1-2, with D unclear. The sequencing here drew on peripheral blood, taken from a patient treated with radiotherapy plus ipilimumab. This clonotype originated in a human donor with non-small cell lung cancer who had a partial response to radiotherapy plus ipilimumab. CDR3 loop: CASSLTGGGGYTF. The CDR3 region has the DNA TGTGCCAGCAGCTTAACTGGCGGTGGTGGCTACACCTTC.